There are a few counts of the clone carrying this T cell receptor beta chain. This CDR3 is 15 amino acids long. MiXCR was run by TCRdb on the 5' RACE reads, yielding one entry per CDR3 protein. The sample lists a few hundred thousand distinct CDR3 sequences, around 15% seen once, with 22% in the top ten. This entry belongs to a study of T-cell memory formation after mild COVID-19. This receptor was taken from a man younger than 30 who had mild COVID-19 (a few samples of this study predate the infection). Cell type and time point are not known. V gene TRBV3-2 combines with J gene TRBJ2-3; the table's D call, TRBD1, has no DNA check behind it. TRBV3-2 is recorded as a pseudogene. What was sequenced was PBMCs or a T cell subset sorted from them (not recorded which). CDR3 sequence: CAGPPSGQLTDTQYF. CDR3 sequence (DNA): TGTGCCGGTCCACCCTCGGGACAGCTTACAGATACGCAGTATTTT.